These 23 T cell receptor beta chains were all obtained from the same sample, sequenced in a study of shared clonotypes between healthy human individuals. TCRdb's copy holds only in-frame clones and misses some; the assay was immunoSEQ multiplex PCR. In the table there are about 1.1 million clones, about four fifths of which are singletons. Material: memory CD4+ T cells from PBMCs. Described subset: CD45RA-negative fraction. Source of these receptors: a man younger than 35 in good health. Some clones in this sample may be carry-over from other donors' samples.

The rearrangement links TRBV10-3 to TRBJ2-2; the D gene is possibly TRBD2 (6 bases). V was pared by 4 bases and J by 8 bases, with 14 bases between. The V gene's germline CDR1 is ENHRY and CDR2 SYGVKD. There are 14 residues in the CDR3. This CDR3 reads CAISVGPLAGELFF. The CDR3 DNA is TGTGCCATCAGTGTGGGTCCCCTAGCGGGGGAGCTGTTTTTT.

This chain joins TRBV5-4 and TRBJ2-3; 9 nucleotides agree with TRBD2. The CDR3 runs to 16 residues. Germline trimming cut 4 bases from V and 2 bases from J; bases unmatched to any gene: 8. Germline CDR1 is SGHNT and CDR2 is YYREEE (reference sequence). CDR3 amino acids: CASSRGTSRYTDTQYF. CDR3 nucleotide sequence: TGTGCCAGCAGCCGGGGGACTAGCCGATACACAGATACGCAGTATTTT.

The chain recombines TRBV7-9 with TRBJ2-3, with no clear D. CDR1 is SEHNR and CDR2 is FQNEAQ in the germline V gene (reference sequence). The CDR3 spans 15 residues. The V end was cut by 5 bases, the J end by 0 bases, with 12 bases between. This CDR3 reads CASSPGRFSTDTQYF. CDR3 DNA: TGTGCCAGCAGCCCAGGACGCTTTAGCACAGATACGCAGTATTTT.

V usage is TRBV6-6 and J usage is TRBJ1-1; maybe TRBD1 (6 bases). Trimming pared 0 bases from V and 0 bases from J, leaving 8 bases between. The CDR3 is 15 amino acids. CDR1 and CDR2 (germline): MNHNY, SVGAGI (reference sequence). CDR3 coding DNA: TGTGCCAGCAGTTACTCGGACAGCATGAACACTGAAGCTTTCTTT. As protein: CASSYSDSMNTEAFF.

This chain joins TRBV27 and TRBJ1-1, with TRBD1 identical over 11 bases. V was pared by 2 bases and J by 5 bases, with 10 bases of the junction left unmatched. CDR3 length equals 17 residues. Germline V lookup: CDR1 MNHEY, CDR2 SMNVEV (reference sequence). The CDR3 nucleotides are TGTGCCAGCAGTTTACGGACAGGGGGCCCCCTGGGGACTGAAGCTTTCTTT. Its translation is CASSLRTGGPLGTEAFF.

The sample holds a few counts of this clone. The chain is built from TRBV11-2 and TRBJ2-3, with unresolved D. The CDR3 length is 12 residues. The V end was cut by 1 base, the J end by 4 bases, with 3 bases between. Looked up from germline, CDR1 is SGHAT and CDR2 is FQNNGV. The CDR3 sequence: CASSLAADTQYF. The CDR3 region has the DNA TGTGCCAGCAGCTTAGCGGCAGATACGCAGTATTTT.

CDR3 amino acids: CASSPGTDSPLHF. Here the CDR3 DNA reads TGTGCCAGCTCACCAGGGACAGACTCACCCCTCCACTTT. The chain has TRBV18 and TRBJ1-6, with TRBD1 matching 7 bases. The V segment lost 2 bases and the J segment 10 bases; nucleotides outside the gene matches: 2. The CDR3 contains 13 residues. Looked up from germline, CDR1 is KGHSH and CDR2 is LQKENI.

Notes on this clone: Distinct nucleotide sequences in the sample also encode this CDR3. V is TRBV28 and J is TRBJ2-7; 11 nucleotides align to TRBD2. Losses at the gene ends were 0 bases for V and 6 bases for J; bases not matched to a gene: 4. Per germline, CDR1 MDHEN and CDR2 SYDVKM. This CDR3 is 15 amino acids long. The DNA for the CDR3 is TGTGCCAGCAGTTTATGGGCTAGCGGGAGGTCCGAGCAGTACTTC. As protein: CASSLWASGRSEQYF.

Comment on this clone: Different DNA sequences within this sample yield the same CDR3. The chain is built from TRBV5-3 and TRBJ1-3, with no clear D. TRBV5-3 is labeled an ORF, and its function is uncertain. CDR3 length: 14 residues. The V end was cut by 1 base, the J end by 0 bases, with 5 bases between. CDR3 DNA sequence: TGTGCCAGAAGCTTGCTGGGCTCTGGAAACACCATATATTTT. This codes for CARSLLGSGNTIYF.

J is TRBJ2-7 and V is TRBV29-1; 9 nucleotides agree with TRBD1. Unmatched junction bases numbered 10, after V lost 0 bases and J lost 4 bases. The germline CDR1 and CDR2 sequences are SQVTM and ANQGSEA. The CDR3 runs to 16 residues. For the CDR3, the DNA is TGCAGCGTTGAAGACGGGGCGGGGACAGGGATGTACGAGCAGTACTTC. Translated: CSVEDGAGTGMYEQYF.

The chain recombines TRBV28 with TRBJ1-2; 7 positions match TRBD1. The CDR3 consists of 13 residues. The trim removed 10 bases at V and 0 bases at J, leaving 5 bases unmatched. The germline V gene encodes CDR1 MDHEN and CDR2 SYDVKM. CDR3 loop: CATEDRPNYGYTF. The CDR3 nucleotides are TGTGCCACCGAGGACAGGCCTAACTATGGCTACACCTTC.

The chain uses TRBV28 and TRBJ1-5, with 8 nucleotides matching TRBD1. This CDR3 region has 15 residues. Germline lookup yields CDR1 MDHEN and CDR2 SYDVKM. Trimming removed 5 bases from V and 4 bases from J; junction bases left unmatched: 7. CDR3 DNA sequence: TGTGCCAGCAGTACGAGACAGGGGAATAATCAGCCCCAGCATTTT. Residues: CASSTRQGNNQPQHF.

In its sample, this clone was seen once. This chain links TRBV30 with TRBJ2-2, with 7 bases lining up with TRBD2. With V trimmed by 2 bases and J by 5 bases, 5 bases remained unmatched. The CDR3 sequence is 14 residues long. CDR1 GTSNPN and CDR2 SVGIG come from the germline V gene (reference sequence). CDR3 region: CAWSRQGGTGELFF. The CDR3 DNA follows: TGTGCCTGGAGTCGGCAGGGAGGGACCGGGGAGCTGTTTTTT.

This clone was picked up one time. The chain has TRBV14 and TRBJ2-7, with D perhaps being TRBD1 or TRBD2 (5 bases each). The CDR3 is made up of 13 amino acids. The germline V and J ends were trimmed by 1 base and 7 bases, with 11 bases remaining between them. Germline values: CDR1 SGHDN, CDR2 FVKESK. The DNA of the CDR3 is TGTGCCAGCAGCCAAGCAGTGGGACGGGAGCAGTACTTC. Protein: CASSQAVGREQYF.

The V call is TRBV18, the J call TRBJ1-1; no clear D gene. Trimming pared 1 base from V and 5 bases from J, leaving 11 bases between. Looked up from germline, CDR1 is KGHSH and CDR2 is LQKENI. The CDR3 covers 14 residues. CDR3 loop: CASSPLIGETEAFF. The CDR3 region has the DNA TGTGCCAGCTCACCACTTATTGGGGAGACTGAAGCTTTCTTT.

In this sample, this clone turned up a few times. At one boundary the junction diverges from the germline segment, which might be a read error. This CDR3 is CASSTQSTQPQHF. Here the CDR3 DNA reads TGTGCCAGCAGTACGCAGAGCACTCAGCCCCAGCATTTT. The J gene is TRBJ1-5, the V gene TRBV2; the D is unclear. Germline assignment: CDR1 SNHLY and CDR2 FYNNEI. This CDR3 is 13 amino acids long.

V is TRBV7-3 and J is TRBJ2-5; TRBD2 agrees at 7 bases. There are 14 residues in the CDR3. The germline gives CDR1 SGHTA, CDR2 FQGTGA. After removal of 2 bases from V and 5 bases from J, the junction contained 5 bases not matched to a gene. CDR3 protein: CASSLGAGWETQYF. CDR3 sequence (DNA): TGTGCCAGCAGCTTAGGAGCGGGGTGGGAGACCCAGTACTTC.

On this clone itself: This sample includes further DNA sequences coding for the same CDR3. V gene TRBV7-6 combines with J gene TRBJ1-1; D call uncertain. Germline loops: CDR1 SGHVS, CDR2 FNYEAQ. V lost 6 bases to trimming and J lost 1 base, with 9 bases between them. The CDR3 extends over 13 amino acids. Here the CDR3 reads CASSLTENTEAFF. The CDR3, as DNA: TGTGCCAGCAGTCTAACAGAGAACACTGAAGCTTTCTTT.

CDR3 protein: CAWSVGLAGNEQFF. CDR3 DNA: TGTGCCTGGAGTGTGGGACTAGCGGGCAATGAGCAGTTCTTC. The chain carries TRBV30 and TRBJ2-1; 12 nucleotides align to TRBD2. The J segment lost 6 bases and the V segment lost 0 bases, leaving 0 bases of the junction unmatched. There are 14 residues in the CDR3. The germline CDR1 and CDR2 sequences are GTSNPN and SVGIG (reference sequence). The entire variable domain, with the rest obtained from reference TRBV30 and TRBJ2-1, is as follows: SQTIHQWPATLVQPVGSPLSLECTVEGTSNPNLYWYRQAAGRGLQLLFYSVGIGQISSEVPQNLSASRPQDRQFILSSKKLLLSDSGFYLCAWSVGLAGNEQFFGPGTRLTVL.

The chain has TRBV5-1 and TRBJ1-6; 8 bases map to TRBD1. The CDR3 spans 14 residues. The germline CDR1 and CDR2 sequences are SGHRS and YFSETQ. Trimming removed 4 bases from V and 10 bases from J; junction bases left unmatched: 7. The CDR3 coding sequence is TGCGCCAGCAGCCCAAGCGGACAGGGCTCACCCCTCCACTTT. Its protein is CASSPSGQGSPLHF.

The V and J genes are TRBV11-3 and TRBJ2-1; 7 nucleotides agree with TRBD2. The CDR3 sequence is 12 residues long. The V and J ends lost 4 bases and 9 bases, in that order; junction bases with no gene match: 3. The germline V gene encodes CDR1 SGHNT and CDR2 YENEEA. CDR3 sequence reads: CASSSPGGEQFF. For the CDR3, the DNA is TGTGCCAGCAGCTCACCGGGGGGTGAGCAGTTCTTC. The complete variable domain, with remaining parts taken from reference TRBV11-3 and TRBJ2-1, reads EAGVVQSPRYKIIEKKQPVAFWCNPISGHNTLYWYLQNLGQGPELLIRYENEEAVDDSQLPKDRFSAERLKGVDSTLKIQPAELGDSAVYLCASSSPGGEQFFGPGTRLTVL.

J is TRBJ2-5 and V is TRBV5-5; 7 bases agree with TRBD2. The V gene's germline CDR1 is SGHKS and CDR2 YYEKEE (reference sequence). The CDR3 covers 14 residues. The V segment lost 3 bases and the J segment 2 bases; nucleotides outside the gene matches: 4. CDR3 residues: CASSSWGGQETQYF. For the CDR3, the DNA is TGTGCCAGCAGCTCCTGGGGAGGGCAAGAGACCCAGTACTTC.

About this clone itself: The same CDR3 also results from other DNA sequences found in this sample. The CDR3 region is CASSQGGPYEQYF. The CDR3 bases are TGTGCCAGCAGTCAAGGGGGCCCCTACGAGCAGTACTTC. The rearrangement joins TRBV6-6 to TRBJ2-7; 7 positions agree with TRBD1. This CDR3 is 13 amino acids long. Germline loops: CDR1 MNHNY, CDR2 SVGAGI (reference sequence). V dropped 5 bases and J dropped 2; count of bases not matched to a gene: 3.